This TCR beta chain derives from a study of beta chain bispecific antibodies for T cell cancers. Study information: HPB-ALL carried surface TRBV5-5, while Jurkat carried TRBV12-3. Broader study findings: Normal T cells contributed less of the targeted TRBV signal than the leukemia cells did.

This clonotype was recorded at least ten times. The antigen remains unidentified. TCRdb called the 5' RACE reads again in MiXCR, with one record for every CDR3 protein. This table has 20,000 to 25,000 distinct CDR3 sequences, over 2.5% appearing once. Expansion lasted approximately three days, with either anti-CD3 antibody OKT3 or CD3/CD28 beads. Trimming pared 5 bases from V and 3 bases from J, leaving 9 bases between. This CDR3 comprises 13 residues. Germline-derived CDR1 and CDR2 are SGHNT and YENEEA. The sample was healthy donor T cells cultured with leukemia cells. The J gene is TRBJ2-3, the V gene TRBV11-3; a weak D match, TRBD2 (5 bases). The source of this sequence is a human donor in good health. Some clones in this sample may be carry-over from other donors' samples. The CDR3 DNA is TGTGCCAGCAGCCCCCCGGGAACAGATACGCAGTATTTT. It translates to CASSPPGTDTQYF.